The 17 T cell receptor beta chains reported below all come from one sample, sequenced in a study of response to subunit inactivated influenza vaccine. TCRdb itself ran the RT-PCR reads through MiXCR, one entry per CDR3 protein. The table includes fewer than 750,000 distinct CDR3 sequences, approximately 15% detected once. Sequences were derived from PBMCs from blood, sampled 11 to 12 days after vaccination. The source is a man aged 50 to 60 who received an inactivated influenza vaccine.

This clonotype was seen many times. The V and J genes are TRBV20-1 and TRBJ1-5; D unclear. CDR3 length equals 13 residues. The germline V and J ends were trimmed by 2 bases and 6 bases, with 11 bases remaining between them. Germline values: CDR1 DFQATT, CDR2 SNEGSKA (reference sequence). The CDR3 loop is CSARNRSFQPQHF. CDR3 sequence (DNA): TGCAGTGCTAGAAACCGGAGTTTTCAGCCCCAGCATTTT.

The chain carries TRBV11-2 and TRBJ1-4; 11 bases align to TRBD1. The CDR3 runs 16 residues. The J segment lost 4 bases and the V segment lost 3 bases, leaving 4 bases of the junction unmatched. Germline CDR1 is SGHAT and CDR2 is FQNNGV. The CDR3 region has the DNA TGTGCCAGCAGCTTCGGACAGGGGGCGTATAATGAAAAACTGTTTTTT. This gives the protein CASSFGQGAYNEKLFF.

This clonotype was picked up a small number of times. The chain couples TRBV7-8 to TRBJ2-5; 8 bases fit TRBD1. After removal of 5 bases from V and 5 bases from J, the junction contained 13 bases not matched to a gene. The germline gives CDR1 SGHVS, CDR2 FQNEAQ. The CDR3 loop spans 16 amino acids. CDR3 region: CASSKQDRARTETQYF. The CDR3 DNA reads TGTGCCAGCAGCAAACAGGACAGGGCGAGAACGGAGACCCAGTACTTC.

As regards this clonotype: One end of the junction fails to match germline, which may point to a read error. V usage is TRBV13 and J usage is TRBJ2-3; 7 nucleotides align to TRBD1. This CDR3 has 15 residues. In germline, CDR1 is PRHDT, CDR2 FYEKMQ (reference sequence). The CDR3 coding sequence is TGTGCCAGCGGCTTATCGGGACAGCTAACAGATACGCAGTATTTT. Amino acid sequence: CASGLSGQLTDTQYF. The full variable domain, rest sourced from reference TRBV13 and TRBJ2-3, is AAGVIQSPRHLIKEKRETATLKCYPIPRHDTVYWYQQGPGQDPQFLISFYEKMQSDKGSIPDRFSAQQFSDYHSELNMSSLELGDSALYFCASGLSGQLTDTQYFGPGTRLTVL.

This clonotype has only a few counts. The CDR3 DNA reads TGTGCCAGCGGACTAGCGGGGGAGACAGATACGCAGTATTTT. Its translation is CASGLAGETDTQYF. V gene TRBV6-1 combines with J gene TRBJ2-3; 13 bases match TRBD2. Germline CDR1 MNHNS, CDR2 SASEGT. J lost 3 bases, V lost 8 bases, and 2 bases had no gene match. CDR3 length equals 14 residues.

This rearrangement joins TRBV10-3 to TRBJ2-1, with 7 bases matching TRBD2. Trimming removed 3 bases from V and 2 bases from J; junction bases left unmatched: 4. The CDR3 runs 15 residues. CDR1 ENHRY and CDR2 SYGVKD come from the germline V gene. The CDR3 nucleotides read TGTGCCATCAGTGACTCCAGCGGGACCTACAATGAGCAGTTCTTC. It specifies CAISDSSGTYNEQFF.

This clonotype was seen a few times. The V and J genes are TRBV4-2 and TRBJ1-1; D gene ambiguous. Germline loops: CDR1 LGHNA, CDR2 YNFKEQ. With 0 bases removed from V and 1 base from J, the gap between germline ends came to 6 bases. The length of the CDR3 is 14 residues. This CDR3 reads CASSQDRWNTEAFF. The CDR3 nucleotides are TGTGCCAGCAGCCAAGATAGGTGGAACACTGAAGCTTTCTTT.

The rearrangement links TRBV14 to TRBJ2-5; D gene unclear. The CDR3 totals 11 residues. Germline CDR1 is SGHDN and CDR2 is FVKESK. Between the trimmed V and J ends, which lost 3 bases and 5 bases, there was a span of 4 bases. CDR3 sequence (DNA): TGTGCCAGCAGCCATACGGAGACCCAGTACTTC. Residues: CASSHTETQYF.

This clonotype showed up just a few times. The chain employs TRBV5-1 and TRBJ2-7, with TRBD1 as a possible D gene (6 bases). The CDR3 contains 15 residues. Trimming removed 2 bases at V and 2 bases at J, with 14 bases between. Looked up from germline, CDR1 is SGHRS and CDR2 is YFSETQ. The CDR3 protein is CASSLLRDTAYEQYF. Written as DNA, the CDR3 is TGCGCCAGCAGCTTACTCCGGGACACCGCCTACGAGCAGTACTTC.

This clonotype was recorded at least ten times. This rearrangement joins TRBV5-6 to TRBJ1-1; maybe TRBD1 (6 bases). Germline V gene lookup returns CDR1 SGHDT and CDR2 YYEEEE. V lost 3 bases to trimming and J lost 0 bases, with 21 bases between them. The CDR3 consists of 18 residues. The CDR3 DNA reads as TGTGCCAGCAGCTACTCCGGGAGGAGTACAGGGATGAACACTGAAGCTTTCTTT. It specifies CASSYSGRSTGMNTEAFF.

V and J are TRBV12-3 or TRBV12-4 and TRBJ1-2, with no clear D. CDR3 size: 13 residues. V lost 6 bases to trimming and J lost 8 bases, with 16 bases between them. The CDR3 reads CASSQSVVKGYTF. The DNA of the CDR3 is TGTGCCAGCAGCCAGTCAGTGGTGAAGGGCTACACCTTC.

The chain combines TRBV12-3 or TRBV12-4 with TRBJ2-7; D uncertain. Trimming cost V 6 bases and J 2 bases, with 11 bases left between them. This CDR3 is 13 amino acids long. The CDR3 sequence is CASSPNGAYEQYF. The DNA of the CDR3 is TGTGCCAGCAGCCCCAATGGGGCCTACGAGCAGTACTTC.

The chain uses TRBV7-2 and TRBJ1-5; D is unresolved. Germline V gene sequence: CDR1 SGHTA, CDR2 FQGNSA. CDR3 length: 15 residues. V lost 5 bases and J 4 bases, leaving 15 bases between the germline ends. The CDR3, as DNA: TGTGCCAGCAGCCCATACGAGACCTGGAATCAGCCCCAGCATTTT. It encodes CASSPYETWNQPQHF.

This clonotype was picked up many times. This chain connects TRBV5-1 to TRBJ1-2; no clear D. Per germline, CDR1 SGHRS and CDR2 YFSETQ. The CDR3 covers 12 residues. Trimming removed 4 bases from V and 7 bases from J, with 11 bases in between. CDR3: CASSGGYGGYTF. DNA for the CDR3: TGCGCCAGCAGCGGAGGGTACGGTGGCTACACCTTC.

In its sample, this clonotype was seen a few times. This chain joins TRBV5-1 and TRBJ2-7; D gene ambiguous. Germline lookup yields CDR1 SGHRS and CDR2 YFSETQ. The V end was cut by 0 bases, the J end by 2 bases, with 12 bases between. The CDR3 sequence is 15 residues long. For the CDR3, the DNA is TGCGCCAGCAGCTTGGAATGGGGTCCTACCTACGAGCAGTACTTC. Protein: CASSLEWGPTYEQYF.

This clonotype has just a few counts. V is TRBV7-9 and J is TRBJ2-7; D tentatively fits TRBD1 or TRBD2 (8 bases each). CDR1 SEHNR and CDR2 FQNEAQ come from the germline V gene (reference sequence). V lost 5 bases and J lost 3, with 20 bases in between. The length of the CDR3 is 16 residues. In DNA form, the CDR3 reads TGTGCCAGCAGCGATAGCGGGGACAGGCACTTCTACGAGCAGTACTTC. Its translation: CASSDSGDRHFYEQYF.

The chain carries TRBV5-1 and TRBJ2-2, with TRBD1 matching 7 bases. CDR3 length: 16 residues. The J segment lost 5 bases and the V segment lost 4 bases, leaving 11 bases of the junction unmatched. CDR1 and CDR2 (germline): SGHRS, YFSETQ. The DNA of the CDR3 is TGCGCCAGCAGCCCGGGGACAGCAGCGTATACCGGGGAGCTGTTTTTT. It translates to CASSPGTAAYTGELFF.